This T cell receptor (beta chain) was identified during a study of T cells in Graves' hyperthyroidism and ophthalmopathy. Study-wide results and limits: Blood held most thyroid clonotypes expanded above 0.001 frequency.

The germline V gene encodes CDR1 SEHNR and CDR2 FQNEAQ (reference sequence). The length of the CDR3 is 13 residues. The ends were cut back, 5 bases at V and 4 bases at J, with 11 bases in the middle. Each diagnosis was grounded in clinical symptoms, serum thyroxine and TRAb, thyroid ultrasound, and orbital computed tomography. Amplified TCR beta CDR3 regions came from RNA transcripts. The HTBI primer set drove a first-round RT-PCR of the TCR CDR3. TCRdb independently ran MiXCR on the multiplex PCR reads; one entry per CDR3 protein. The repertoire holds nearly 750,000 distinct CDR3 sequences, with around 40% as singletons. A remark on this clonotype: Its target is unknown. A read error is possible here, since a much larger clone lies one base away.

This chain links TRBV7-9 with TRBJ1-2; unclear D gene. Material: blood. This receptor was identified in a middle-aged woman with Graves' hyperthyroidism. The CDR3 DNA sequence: TGTGCCAGCAGCCCTGCAGAGATCTATGGCTACACCTTC. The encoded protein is CASSPAEIYGYTF.